A single sample gave rise to the 7 T cell receptor beta chains below, sequenced in a study of T cell responses to AZD1222 COVID-19 vaccine. Some clones are missing from TCRdb's copy, which holds only in-frame ones; the method was immunoSEQ multiplex PCR. Among more than 85,000 clones listed, around 82% were seen once. The specimen comprised peripheral blood, sampled on day 0 of AZD1222 vaccination. These receptors came from an adult in good health.

V usage is TRBV10-2 and J usage is TRBJ1-1, with a tentative D call TRBD1 (5 bases). Germline CDR1 reads WSHSY; CDR2 reads SAAADI. Trimming removed 3 bases from V and 4 bases from J, with 12 bases in between. The CDR3 covers 14 residues. The CDR3 spells CASSDYGGVTEAFF. The CDR3 nucleotides read TGCGCCAGCAGTGACTATGGGGGGGTCACTGAAGCTTTCTTT.

The rearrangement uses TRBV12-3 or TRBV12-4 and TRBJ2-7; TRBD1 agrees at 7 bases. CDR3 size: 13 residues. V shed 2 bases, J shed 6 bases, and the junction held 4 bases outside the gene matches. This CDR3 is CASSLQSGGEQYF. CDR3 bases: TGTGCCAGCAGTTTACAGTCAGGGGGCGAGCAGTACTTC.

The chain is built from TRBV12-5 and TRBJ1-2; 9 bases agree with TRBD1. There are 19 residues in the CDR3. V was clipped by 8 bases and J by 3 bases; unmatched bases: 22. Germline lookup yields CDR1 LGHNT and CDR2 FRNRAP. The CDR3 bases are TGTGCTAGTTATTGGAGTCTCGCACCCCGGGACAGGGACTACTATGGCTACACCTTC. Its protein is CASYWSLAPRDRDYYGYTF.

This clone showed up many times. V is TRBV10-1 and J is TRBJ2-7; 9 bases are shared with TRBD2. CDR3 length: 13 amino acids. The germline V gene encodes CDR1 WNHNN and CDR2 SYGVQD (reference sequence). Unmatched junction bases numbered 4, after V lost 3 bases and J lost 7 bases. The CDR3 DNA sequence: TGCGCCAGCAGTGAAGCGGGAGGCGTTGAGCAGTACTTC. As protein: CASSEAGGVEQYF.

The CDR3 loop reads CASRLAGGTEAFF. For the CDR3, the DNA is TGTGCCAGCCGCCTGGCAGGGGGCACTGAAGCTTTCTTT. The rearrangement links TRBV6-5 to TRBJ1-1, with TRBD1 identical over 7 bases. V shed 8 bases, J shed 4 bases, and the junction held 7 bases outside the gene matches. Germline CDR1 MNHEY, CDR2 SVGAGI. The CDR3 has 13 amino acids.

The V gene is TRBV3-1 (or the pseudogene TRBV3-2), the J gene TRBJ2-7; TRBD2 matches 14 bases. The CDR3 length is 15 residues. The ends lost 1 base at V and 4 bases at J; junction bases unmatched: 0. Germline assignment: CDR1 LGHDT and CDR2 YNNKEL (reference sequence). The CDR3, as DNA: TGTGCCAGCAGCCAAGGGACTAGCGGGAGGTACGAGCAGTACTTC. Residues: CASSQGTSGRYEQYF.

The chain recombines TRBV2 with TRBJ1-2; D not resolved. V dropped 5 bases and J dropped 3 bases, with 4 bases sitting between them. Looked up from germline, CDR1 is SNHLY and CDR2 is FYNNEI. This CDR3 is 11 amino acids long. CDR3 protein: CASSLDYGYTF. Written as DNA, the CDR3 is TGTGCCAGCAGTCTGGACTATGGCTACACCTTC.